This T cell receptor beta chain was captured in a study of blood T cells in healthy people across ages. Trimming removed 6 bases from V and 7 bases from J; junction bases left unmatched: 10. The CDR3 is 13 residues long. Germline CDR1 and CDR2: SQVTM and ANQGSEA. Primed by a sample-barcoded 5' primer and a J-beta primer mix, a second PCR proceeded for roughly 7 to 11 cycles. Via MiXCR, TCRdb re-called the 5' RACE reads, giving one row per CDR3 protein. Among about 780,000 distinct CDR3 sequences listed, 20% to 30% were seen once. The data were also submitted as part of a second study, on T cells of mothers and their children. As that study records: Unrelated pairs and related pairs have their TCR recombination output shaped similarly by thymic selection.

The source material was blood. This clonotype was sampled from a boy younger than 18 in good health. The chain couples TRBV29-1 to TRBJ2-7; 9 nucleotides line up with TRBD2. The CDR3: CSVRVAGAGEQYF. The CDR3 DNA follows: TGCAGCGTGCGGGTAGCGGGGGCGGGGGAGCAGTACTTC.